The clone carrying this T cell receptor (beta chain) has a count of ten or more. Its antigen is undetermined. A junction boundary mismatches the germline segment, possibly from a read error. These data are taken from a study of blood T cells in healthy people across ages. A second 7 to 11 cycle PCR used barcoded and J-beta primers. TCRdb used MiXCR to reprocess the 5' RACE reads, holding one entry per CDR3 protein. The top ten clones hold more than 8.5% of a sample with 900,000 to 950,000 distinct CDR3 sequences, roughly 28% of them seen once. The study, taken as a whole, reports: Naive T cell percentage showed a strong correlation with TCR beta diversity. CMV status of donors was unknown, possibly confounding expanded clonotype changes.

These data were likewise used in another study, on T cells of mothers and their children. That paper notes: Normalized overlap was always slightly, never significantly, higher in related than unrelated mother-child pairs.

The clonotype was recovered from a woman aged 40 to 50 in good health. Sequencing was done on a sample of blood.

Here the CDR3 reads CASSLSGWGETQYF. DNA of the CDR3: TGTGCTAGCAGCCTAAGCGGATGGGGAGAGACCCAGTACTTC. The rearrangement joins TRBV7-7 to TRBJ2-5; perhaps TRBD2 as D (5 bases). The CDR3 has 14 amino acids. CDR1 is SSHAT and CDR2 is FNYEAQ in the germline V gene (reference sequence).